These 9 T cell receptor beta chains were sequenced from one sample in a study of blood T cells in healthy people across ages. Combining a sample-barcoded 5' primer with a J-beta primer mix, a second PCR ran for roughly 7 to 12 cycles. From the 5' RACE reads, TCRdb called clonotypes with MiXCR, one entry per CDR3 protein. The table has roughly 2 million distinct CDR3 sequences, roughly 50% seen once. Source material: blood. These receptors were collected from a middle-aged woman in good health.

The V call is TRBV6-6, the J call TRBJ1-1; D not resolved. The CDR3 runs to 12 residues. CDR1 is MNHNY, CDR2 SVGAGI, per germline (reference sequence). The V and J ends lost 0 bases and 3 bases respectively, with 2 bases between them. The CDR3 loop is CASSYSDTEAFF. In DNA form, the CDR3 reads TGTGCCAGCAGTTACTCTGACACTGAAGCTTTCTTT.

This clonotype was seen more than once but under ten times. A much bigger clone sits one base away, suggesting this may be a read error. The chain links TRBV9 to TRBJ2-5, with D perhaps being TRBD1 or TRBD2 (6 bases each). The V gene's germline CDR1 is SGDLS and CDR2 YYNGEE. Deletions cut 0 bases from V and 11 bases from J, with 20 bases between. The CDR3 is 15 residues long. This chain's CDR3 is CASSVGGANHNEQYF. The DNA of the CDR3 is TGTGCCAGCAGCGTAGGGGGGGCTAACCACAATGAGCAGTACTTC.

This clonotype was found a few times. The rearrangement joins TRBV13 to TRBJ2-1, with D unclear. Per the germline V gene, CDR1 is PRHDT and CDR2 is FYEKMQ (reference sequence). Trimming removed 4 bases from V and 3 bases from J, with 19 bases in between. This CDR3 region has 17 residues. CDR3 loop: CASSSDMYSPIYNEQFF. Written as DNA, the CDR3 is TGTGCCAGCAGCTCGGATATGTACTCCCCCATCTACAATGAGCAGTTCTTC.

The rearrangement uses TRBV6-5 and TRBJ1-1; maybe TRBD1 (5 bases). Trimming took 2 bases from V and 1 from J, leaving 14 bases between them. Germline CDR1 is MNHEY and CDR2 is SVGAGI. The CDR3 loop spans 16 amino acids. This chain's CDR3 is CASSYRTGTGNTEAFF. The CDR3 DNA is TGTGCCAGCAGTTACAGAACCGGGACGGGGAACACTGAAGCTTTCTTT.

The chain recombines TRBV15 with TRBJ2-3, with 10 bases identical to TRBD1. This CDR3 comprises 15 residues. In germline, CDR1 is LNHNV, CDR2 YYDKDF (reference sequence). Unmatched junction bases numbered 4, after V lost 3 bases and J lost 4 bases. The CDR3 loop reads CATSSRDRGADTQYF. DNA of the CDR3: TGTGCCACCAGCAGTAGGGACAGGGGCGCAGATACGCAGTATTTT.

This clonotype was seen once. V is TRBV7-2 and J is TRBJ2-5; 9 positions match TRBD1. The CDR3 is made up of 14 amino acids. Germline V gives CDR1 SGHTA, CDR2 FQGNSA. The ends lost 6 bases at V and 11 bases at J; junction bases unmatched: 13. The CDR3 bases are TGTGCCAGCAGGTTCACAGGGGGCAAGGATGAGCAGTACTTC. Translation gives CASRFTGGKDEQYF.

The V and J genes are TRBV7-9 and TRBJ2-4; D not certain. The CDR3 contains 15 residues. Looked up from germline, CDR1 is SEHNR and CDR2 is FQNEAQ (reference sequence). Between the trimmed V and J ends, which lost 5 bases and 1 base, there was a span of 12 bases. For the CDR3, the DNA is TGTGCCAGCAGCGCGATATCCCATGCCAAAAACATTCAGTACTTC. Amino acid sequence: CASSAISHAKNIQYF.

The gene calls are TRBV28 and TRBJ2-1; 8 nucleotides match TRBD1. Unmatched junction bases numbered 4, after V lost 3 bases and J lost 6 bases. The length of the CDR3 is 14 residues. CDR1 MDHEN and CDR2 SYDVKM come from the germline V gene. The CDR3 protein is CASSLMTGVNEQFF. In nucleotides, the CDR3 is TGTGCCAGCAGTTTGATGACAGGGGTCAATGAGCAGTTCTTC.

This clonotype was observed a single time. The chain is built from TRBV7-6 and TRBJ2-1; perhaps TRBD1 as D (6 bases). V was pared by 1 base and J by 5 bases, with 15 bases between. In germline, CDR1 is SGHVS, CDR2 FNYEAQ. There are 16 residues in the CDR3. CDR3 in DNA: TGTGCCAGCAGCTTAGTGGGGACACAGAAGCACAATGAGCAGTTCTTC. It codes for CASSLVGTQKHNEQFF.